Listed below are T cell receptor beta chains from one sample, sequenced in a study of radiotherapy plus CTLA-4 blockade in lung cancer. TCRdb's table, derived via immunoSEQ multiplex PCR, lists solely in-frame clones and lacks some. The table shows roughly 55,000 clones, with around three quarters occurring only once. Sequencing used peripheral blood, obtained from a patient treated with radiotherapy plus ipilimumab. These receptors came from a human donor with non-small cell lung cancer whose response to radiotherapy plus ipilimumab could not be evaluated. The CDR3 runs from the conserved cysteine through the conserved F or W. The order of the fields is CDR3 protein, CDR3 DNA, V gene, clone size, J gene, D gene. A D gene is named only where the DNA matches it firmly. The size of a clone is reported for some rows only, either as once, few or many, or as a class for expanded clones.

CDR3: CASSQRSPSGGMDEQYF
DNA: TGTGCCAGCAGCCAACGGAGTCCTAGCGGGGGGATGGACGAGCAGTACTTC
V: TRBV4-2
size: .
J: TRBJ2-7
D: TRBD2

CDR3: CASRAGTGAGNTIYF
DNA: TGTGCCAGCAGAGCCGGGACAGGGGCTGGAAACACCATATATTTT
V: TRBV6-5
size: .
J: TRBJ1-3
D: TRBD1

CDR3: CASSLGPELEQYF
DNA: TGCGCCAGCAGCTTGGGCCCCGAACTCGAGCAGTACTTC
V: TRBV5-1
size: .
J: TRBJ2-7
D: .

CDR3: CASSQDGGIYEQYF
DNA: TGCGCCAGCAGCCAAGATGGGGGGATCTACGAGCAGTACTTC
V: TRBV4-1
size: .
J: TRBJ2-7
D: .

CDR3: CASSTWTSGEETQYF
DNA: TGCGCCAGCAGCACCTGGACTAGCGGAGAAGAGACCCAGTACTTC
V: TRBV5-1
size: few
J: TRBJ2-5
D: TRBD2

CDR3: CASSQRQGYGNTIYF
DNA: TGCGCCAGCAGCCAACGGCAGGGCTATGGAAACACCATATATTTT
V: TRBV4-1
size: few
J: TRBJ1-3
D: .

CDR3: CASSQVGFSGGGRETQYF
DNA: TGCGCCAGCAGCCAAGTCGGATTCAGCGGGGGTGGTAGAGAGACCCAGTACTTC
V: TRBV4-1
size: .
J: TRBJ2-5
D: TRBD2

CDR3: CSVGGDRRTYEQYF
DNA: TGCAGCGTTGGCGGGGACAGGCGCACCTACGAGCAGTACTTC
V: TRBV29-1
size: .
J: TRBJ2-7
D: TRBD1

CDR3: CASTDRQGPGELFF
DNA: TGTGCCAGCACCGACAGACAGGGGCCCGGGGAGCTGTTTTTT
V: TRBV6-5
size: .
J: TRBJ2-2
D: TRBD1

CDR3: CASSLEAGNIRNGLCF
DNA: TGTGCCAGCAGCTTAGAAGCGGGGAATATCCGAAACGGCTTGTGCTTC
V: TRBV7-2
size: .
J: TRBJ2-4
D: TRBD2

CDR3: CASSSLAYGTDTQYF
DNA: TGTGCCAGCAGCTCCCTAGCGTACGGGACAGATACGCAGTATTTT
V: TRBV7-9
size: once
J: TRBJ2-3
D: .

CDR3: CASSPRTGGETQYF
DNA: TGTGCCAGCAGCCCCAGGACAGGGGGAGAGACCCAGTACTTC
V: TRBV9
size: once
J: TRBJ2-5
D: TRBD1

CDR3: CASSFASGIKKQETQYF
DNA: TGTGCCAGCAGCTTTGCTAGCGGGATAAAGAAGCAAGAGACCCAGTACTTC
V: TRBV7-2
size: .
J: TRBJ2-5
D: TRBD2

CDR3: CSVVERKHTF
DNA: TGCAGCGTTGTCGAGAGAAAGCACACCTTC
V: TRBV29-1
size: .
J: TRBJ1-2
D: .